The T cell receptor beta chain described here comes from a study of cytomegalovirus exposure and HLA in healthy donors. Study findings and constraints: About 87% or about 30% of the time was how often most TCR beta V segments were productive, according to an earlier analysis. There were 150 or so TCR beta chains listed as cytomegalovirus-associated. With later analysis, a missense DCLRE1C variant became linked to TCR beta V- and J-gene trimming.

The primer mix had 60 Vbeta and 13 Jbeta primers. Some clones are missing from TCRdb's copy, which holds only in-frame ones; the method was immunoSEQ multiplex PCR. The sample has roughly 130,000 clones, 80% to 85% seen once. About this clone: The antigen is unknown.

Germline CDR1 SGDLS, CDR2 YYNGEE. V was shortened by 3 bases and J by 0 bases, with 12 bases between the two germline ends. The CDR3 totals 16 residues. The receptor comes from a man aged 18 to 30 in good health and CMV-seronegative. J is TRBJ1-4 and V is TRBV9; weak D call: TRBD1 (6 bases). Sequences were obtained from PBMCs. The CDR3 reads CASSENRVATNEKLFF. Here the CDR3 DNA reads TGTGCCAGCAGCGAAAACAGGGTTGCAACTAATGAAAAACTGTTTTTT.